Sequencing of this T cell receptor beta chain was carried out in a study of vaccination and CD4 T cells after COVID-19. Findings and limits, study-wide: In convalescent patients, a median approximately 86% of reactive clones appeared only post-vaccination.

As to this clonotype: Its specificity is not known.

Treatment reported: approximately 11-day PBMC culture with coronavirus spike peptide pools or control peptides (ViraFEST assay). Each well received approximately 1.8 million PBMCs, cultured with 7.5 to 10 IU/ml IL-2 and roughly 9 ug/ml peptide pools. V trimming: 5 bases; J trimming: 3 bases; junction bases outside the gene matches: 8. The CDR3 runs to 15 residues. Germline CDR1 SGHTA, CDR2 FQGNSA. Sequenced with the Oncomine TCR Beta short-read assay was DNA taken from cultured CD4+ T cells. TCRdb itself ran the PCR reads through MiXCR, one entry per CDR3 protein. The sample gives around 5,000 distinct CDR3 sequences, over 35% of which show up once; less than 75% is in the top ten.

Sequencing used CD4+ T cells from blood, cultured in vitro. This sequence joins TRBV7-2 and TRBJ2-7, with TRBD1 identical over 9 bases. This TCR was recovered from a human donor who had recovered from COVID-19. The CDR3 DNA reads TGTGCCAGCAGCCCATACAGGGGGCGAGTCTACGAGCAGTACTTC. The encoded protein is CASSPYRGRVYEQYF.